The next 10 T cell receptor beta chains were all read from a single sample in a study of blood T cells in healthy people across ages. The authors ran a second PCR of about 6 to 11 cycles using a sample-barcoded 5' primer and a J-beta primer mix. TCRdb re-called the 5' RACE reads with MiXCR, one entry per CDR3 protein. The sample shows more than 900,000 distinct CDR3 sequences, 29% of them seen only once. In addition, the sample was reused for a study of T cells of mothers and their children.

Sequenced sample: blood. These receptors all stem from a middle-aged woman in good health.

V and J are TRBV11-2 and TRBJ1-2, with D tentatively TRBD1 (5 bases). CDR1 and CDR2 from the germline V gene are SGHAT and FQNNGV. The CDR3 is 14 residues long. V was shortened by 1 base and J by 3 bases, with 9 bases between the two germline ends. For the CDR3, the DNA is TGTGCCAGCAGCTTAGGAGACAGATACTATGGCTACACCTTC. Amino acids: CASSLGDRYYGYTF. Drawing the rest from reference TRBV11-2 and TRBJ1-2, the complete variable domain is EAGVAQSPRYKIIEKRQSVAFWCNPISGHATLYWYQQILGQGPKLLIQFQNNGVVDDSQLPKDRFSAERLKGVDSTLKIQPAKLEDSAVYLCASSLGDRYYGYTFGSGTRLTVV.

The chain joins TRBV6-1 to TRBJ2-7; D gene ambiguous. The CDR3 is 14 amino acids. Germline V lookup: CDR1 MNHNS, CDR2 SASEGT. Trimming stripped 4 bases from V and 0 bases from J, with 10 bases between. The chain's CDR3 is CASSVSQPSYEQYF. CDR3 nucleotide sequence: TGTGCCAGCAGTGTAAGTCAGCCCTCCTACGAGCAGTACTTC.

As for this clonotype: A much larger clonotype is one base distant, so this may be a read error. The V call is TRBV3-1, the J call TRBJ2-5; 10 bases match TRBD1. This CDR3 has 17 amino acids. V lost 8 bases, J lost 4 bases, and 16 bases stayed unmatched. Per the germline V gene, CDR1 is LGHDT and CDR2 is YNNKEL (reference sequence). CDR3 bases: TGTGCCAGCTGTCCAGGAACGTGGGACAGGGGAAGAGAGACCCAGTACTTC. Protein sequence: CASCPGTWDRGRETQYF.

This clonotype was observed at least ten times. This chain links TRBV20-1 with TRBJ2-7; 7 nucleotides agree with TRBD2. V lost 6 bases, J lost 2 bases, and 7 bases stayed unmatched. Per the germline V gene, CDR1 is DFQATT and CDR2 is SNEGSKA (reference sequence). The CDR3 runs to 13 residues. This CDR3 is CSARGLPTYEQYF. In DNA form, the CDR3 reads TGCAGTGCGAGGGGACTACCGACCTACGAGCAGTACTTC.

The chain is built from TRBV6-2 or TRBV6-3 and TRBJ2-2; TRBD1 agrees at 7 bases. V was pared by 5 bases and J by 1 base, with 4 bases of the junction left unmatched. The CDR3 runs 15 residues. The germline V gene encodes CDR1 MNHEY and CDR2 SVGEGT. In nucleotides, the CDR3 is TGTGCCAGCAGTCCCAACAGGGGGAACACCGGGGAGCTGTTTTTT. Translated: CASSPNRGNTGELFF.

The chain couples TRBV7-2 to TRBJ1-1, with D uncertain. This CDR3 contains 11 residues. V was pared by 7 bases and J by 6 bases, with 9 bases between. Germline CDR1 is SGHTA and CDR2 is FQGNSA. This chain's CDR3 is CASTPLAEAFF. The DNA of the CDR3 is TGTGCCAGCACCCCACTTGCTGAAGCTTTCTTT.

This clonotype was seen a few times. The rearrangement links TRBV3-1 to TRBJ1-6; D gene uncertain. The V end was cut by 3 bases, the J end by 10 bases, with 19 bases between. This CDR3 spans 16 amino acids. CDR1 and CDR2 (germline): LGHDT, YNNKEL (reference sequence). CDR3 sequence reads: CASSHSVSGYGSPLHF. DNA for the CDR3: TGTGCCAGCAGCCACAGCGTATCGGGGTACGGATCACCCCTCCACTTT.

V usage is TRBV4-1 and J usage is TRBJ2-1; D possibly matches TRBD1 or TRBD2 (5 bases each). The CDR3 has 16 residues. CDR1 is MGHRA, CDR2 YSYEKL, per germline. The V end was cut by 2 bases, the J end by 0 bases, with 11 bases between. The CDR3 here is CASSQLAGTSYNEQFF. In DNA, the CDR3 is TGCGCCAGCAGCCAATTAGCTGGGACCTCCTACAATGAGCAGTTCTTC.

The CDR3 nucleotides are TGTGCCAGCTCACGGAACTCTGACACTGAAGCTTTCTTT. The encoded protein is CASSRNSDTEAFF. This rearrangement joins TRBV18 to TRBJ1-1; D is unclear. The V gene lost 4 bases and the J gene lost 3 bases, with 9 bases spanning the gap. Looked up from germline, CDR1 is KGHSH and CDR2 is LQKENI. This CDR3 has 13 amino acids.

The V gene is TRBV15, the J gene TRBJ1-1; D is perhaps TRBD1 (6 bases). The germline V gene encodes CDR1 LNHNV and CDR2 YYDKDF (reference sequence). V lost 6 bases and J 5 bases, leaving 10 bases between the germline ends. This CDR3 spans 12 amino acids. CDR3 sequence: CATSWRGTEAFF. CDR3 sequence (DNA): TGTGCCACCAGTTGGAGGGGGACTGAAGCTTTCTTT.